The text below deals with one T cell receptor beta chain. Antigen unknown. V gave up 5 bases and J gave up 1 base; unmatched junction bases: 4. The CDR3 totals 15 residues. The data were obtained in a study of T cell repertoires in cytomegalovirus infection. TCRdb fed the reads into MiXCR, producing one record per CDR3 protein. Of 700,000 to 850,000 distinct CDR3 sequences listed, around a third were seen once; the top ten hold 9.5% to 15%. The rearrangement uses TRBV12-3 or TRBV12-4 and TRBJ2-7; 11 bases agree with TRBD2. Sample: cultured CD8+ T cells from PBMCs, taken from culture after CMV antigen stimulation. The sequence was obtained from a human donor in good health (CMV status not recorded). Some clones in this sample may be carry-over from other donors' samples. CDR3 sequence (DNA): TGTGCCAGCAGTAGGACTAGCGGGCCGTCCTACGAGCAGTACTTC. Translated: CASSRTSGPSYEQYF.